The next 24 T cell receptor beta chains were all read from a single sample in a study of early stage breast cancer tumors (dated by TCRdb to between 2016 and 2019). Receptor amplification or capture employed the immunoSEQ multiplex PCR assay. Sourced from immuneACCESS, this table was stored by TCRdb with only in-frame sequences that have V and J called. A share of the clones is absent; for the studies checked, an unresolved V gene accounts for under half, and the remainder has no known explanation. This sample lists 30,000 or so clones; 60% to 80% were detected once. The ten top clones hold roughly 4.5% of the sample. The specimen sequenced was blood. The origin of the receptors is a person aged 40 to 50 with breast cancer.

The rearrangement uses TRBV30 and TRBJ2-1; D unresolved. Trimming pared 0 bases from V and 9 bases from J, leaving 12 bases between. Germline lookup yields CDR1 GTSNPN and CDR2 SVGIG (reference sequence). The CDR3 loop spans 13 amino acids. CDR3 region: CAWSVHPSVEQFF. As DNA, the CDR3 is TGTGCCTGGAGTGTACACCCCTCGGTTGAGCAGTTCTTC.

This clone was recorded once. This sequence joins TRBV5-1 and TRBJ2-1; D possibly uses TRBD1 or TRBD2 (7 bases each). The CDR3 contains 15 residues. The V end lost 4 bases, the J end lost 0 bases, and 11 bases lay between the germline ends. Germline V CDR1 and CDR2: SGHRS, YFSETQ. CDR3 residues: CASSQGGISYNEQFF. The CDR3 coding sequence is TGCGCCAGCAGCCAGGGGGGGATCTCCTACAATGAGCAGTTCTTC.

V is TRBV5-4 and J is TRBJ2-7; weak D call: TRBD1 (5 bases). The CDR3 spans 15 residues. Germline assignment: CDR1 SGHNT and CDR2 YYREEE (reference sequence). Between the trimmed V and J ends, which lost 4 bases and 8 bases, there was a span of 22 bases. CDR3 DNA: TGTGCCAGCAGCATGAATGTGGTCTGGGGCGACCAGCAGTACTTC. Translation gives CASSMNVVWGDQQYF.

This clone appeared a single time. The chain recombines TRBV10-3 with TRBJ1-4; D not resolved. CDR1 and CDR2 from the germline V gene are ENHRY and SYGVKD. Between the trimmed V and J ends, which lost 5 bases and 8 bases, there was a span of 12 bases. CDR3 length equals 13 residues. CDR3 sequence: CAISPREGEKLFF. The CDR3 DNA follows: TGTGCCATCAGTCCCCGGGAGGGCGAAAAACTGTTTTTT.

In this sample, this clone turned up a few times. The rearrangement uses TRBV5-4 and TRBJ1-1, with D hard to call. Germline V gene sequence: CDR1 SGHNT, CDR2 YYREEE (reference sequence). The germline V and J ends were trimmed by 4 bases and 0 bases, with 4 bases remaining between them. There are 12 residues in the CDR3. The CDR3 DNA reads as TGTGCCAGCAGCCTGATGAACACTGAAGCTTTCTTT. Amino acid sequence: CASSLMNTEAFF.

V gene TRBV30 combines with J gene TRBJ2-1; possibly TRBD2 for D (5 bases). The V end was cut by 0 bases, the J end by 12 bases, with 9 bases between. CDR1 and CDR2 (germline): GTSNPN, SVGIG (reference sequence). The CDR3 consists of 11 residues. The CDR3 coding sequence is TGTGCCTGGAGTGTCGTAGGAGGGCAGTTCTTC. This codes for CAWSVVGGQFF. The full variable domain, rest sourced from reference TRBV30 and TRBJ2-1, is SQTIHQWPATLVQPVGSPLSLECTVEGTSNPNLYWYRQAAGRGLQLLFYSVGIGQISSEVPQNLSASRPQDRQFILSSKKLLLSDSGFYLCAWSVVGGQFFGPGTRLTVL.

This clone occurred a few times. The V call is TRBV4-2, the J call TRBJ2-1; 11 bases agree with TRBD2. Germline V gives CDR1 LGHNA, CDR2 YNFKEQ. V gave up 0 bases and J gave up 4 bases; unmatched junction bases: 2. The CDR3 sequence is 16 residues long. Here the CDR3 DNA reads TGTGCCAGCAGCCAAGATGGGACTAGCGGTTACAATGAGCAGTTCTTC. Amino acids: CASSQDGTSGYNEQFF.

The chain combines TRBV6-5 with TRBJ1-4; possibly TRBD1 for D (6 bases). The CDR3 consists of 14 residues. Looked up from germline, CDR1 is MNHEY and CDR2 is SVGAGI. V gave up 1 base and J gave up 5 bases, with 8 bases separating them. CDR3 loop: CASSYYQGNEKLFF. In DNA, the CDR3 is TGTGCCAGCAGTTACTACCAGGGGAATGAAAAACTGTTTTTT.

This sequence joins TRBV29-1 and TRBJ2-2; D gene ambiguous. Trimming removed 5 bases at V and 6 bases at J, with 10 bases between. This CDR3 comprises 12 residues. CDR1 and CDR2 (germline): SQVTM, ANQGSEA. In DNA, the CDR3 is TGCAGCGTTTATAAGCCGTCCGGGGAGCTGTTTTTT. Translated: CSVYKPSGELFF.

This clone was seen once. The rearrangement links TRBV29-1 to TRBJ2-1; D is possibly TRBD1 (5 bases). Trimming removed 6 bases at V and 3 bases at J, with 12 bases between. This CDR3 has 13 amino acids. Per germline, CDR1 SQVTM and CDR2 ANQGSEA. CDR3 protein: CSVRATVYNEQFF. In DNA, the CDR3 is TGCAGCGTCCGGGCGACAGTCTACAATGAGCAGTTCTTC.

V usage is TRBV21-1 and J usage is TRBJ2-1; the table calls TRBD1, which could not be checked here. TRBV21-1 is given as a pseudogene. CDR3 length: 15 residues. This CDR3 is CASSKGDREVVEQFF. CDR3 coding DNA: TGTGCCAGCAGCAAAGGGGACAGGGAGGTGGTTGAGCAGTTCTTC.

This chain joins TRBV18 and TRBJ2-7; the match to TRBD1 covers 8 bases. J lost 3 bases, V lost 3 bases, and 1 base had no gene match. This CDR3 spans 13 amino acids. Germline lookup yields CDR1 KGHSH and CDR2 LQKENI. CDR3 bases: TGTGCCAGCTCACCGGGGACAGGCTACGAGCAGTACTTC. This translates into CASSPGTGYEQYF. Full variable domain (rest looked up from reference TRBV18 and TRBJ2-7): NAGVMQNPRHLVRRRGQEARLRCSPMKGHSHVYWYRQLPEEGLKFMVYLQKENIIDESGMPKERFSAEFPKEGPSILRIQQVVRGDSAAYFCASSPGTGYEQYFGPGTRLTVT.

In its sample, this clone was seen once. The chain uses TRBV15 and TRBJ2-7; possible D gene TRBD2, 6 bases. This CDR3 is built from 16 residues. V lost 5 bases to trimming and J lost 5 bases, with 22 bases between them. The germline CDR1 and CDR2 sequences are LNHNV and YYDKDF (reference sequence). In DNA form, the CDR3 reads TGTGCCACCAGCCCCCTTTTGAAGGGCGGGAAACACGAGCAGTACTTC. Its translation: CATSPLLKGGKHEQYF.

In DNA, the CDR3 is TGTGCCAGCTCACCACCGGGGGCAGGGTATAATGAAAAACTGTTTTTT. Its protein product is CASSPPGAGYNEKLFF. The rearrangement links TRBV18 to TRBJ1-4, with D perhaps matching TRBD1 (6 bases). The V end lost 0 bases, the J end lost 4 bases, and 12 bases lay between the germline ends. The CDR3 runs 16 residues. Germline V CDR1 and CDR2: KGHSH, LQKENI.

The V call is TRBV29-1, the J call TRBJ2-7, with D tentatively TRBD1 or TRBD2 (7 bases each). V lost 5 bases and J lost 5, with 16 bases in between. Germline V gene data show CDR1 as SQVTM and CDR2 as ANQGSEA. The CDR3 has 13 residues. The DNA for the CDR3 is TGCAGCGTTTCCTCAGGGGGGGGAGACGAGCAGTACTTC. This codes for CSVSSGGGDEQYF.

The chain joins TRBV28 to TRBJ2-1; D is ambiguous. The V gene lost 6 bases and the J gene lost 0 bases, with 3 bases spanning the gap. Germline assignment: CDR1 MDHEN and CDR2 SYDVKM. The CDR3 length is 12 residues. The CDR3 loop is CASSPSYNEQFF. The CDR3 DNA sequence: TGTGCCAGCAGCCCCTCCTACAATGAGCAGTTCTTC.

This clone was seen more than once but under ten times. This chain joins TRBV30 and TRBJ1-1; tentative D call: TRBD1 (6 bases). Trimming removed 2 bases from V and 5 bases from J, with 12 bases in between. CDR3 length: 13 amino acids. Germline CDR1 reads GTSNPN; CDR2 reads SVGIG (reference sequence). The CDR3 loop reads CAWSRTGLTEAFF. The CDR3 nucleotides read TGTGCCTGGAGTAGAACAGGGCTGACTGAAGCTTTCTTT.

The chain recombines TRBV9 with TRBJ2-3; 8 nucleotides agree with TRBD1. J was trimmed by 0 bases and V by 4 bases; bases with no gene match: 10. This CDR3 is built from 17 residues. CDR1 SGDLS and CDR2 YYNGEE come from the germline V gene. In DNA form, the CDR3 reads TGTGCCAGCAGCACAAGAGGACAGGGAATTAGCACAGATACGCAGTATTTT. The encoded protein is CASSTRGQGISTDTQYF.

This sequence joins TRBV19 and TRBJ2-3, with TRBD1 matching 8 bases. The CDR3 extends over 16 amino acids. V shed 3 bases and J 6 bases; nucleotides not matched to a gene: 11. Germline lookup yields CDR1 LNHDA and CDR2 SQIVND (reference sequence). The CDR3 nucleotides are TGTGCCAGTAGTATCCCGGGGCAGGGGGCCGGGGATACGCAGTATTTT. Protein: CASSIPGQGAGDTQYF.

A few counts support this clone. The CDR3 coding sequence is TGTGCCAGCAGTGAAGTAAGTACCAGGGACGACGAGCAGTACTTC. It specifies CASSEVSTRDDEQYF. The chain links TRBV6-1 to TRBJ2-7; the D call may be TRBD1 or TRBD2 (5 bases each). This CDR3 has 15 residues. V gave up 1 base and J gave up 5 bases, with 15 bases separating them. CDR1 and CDR2 (germline): MNHNS, SASEGT.

This rearrangement joins TRBV4-1 to TRBJ2-3, with 9 bases aligning to TRBD1. Trimming removed 4 bases from V and 2 bases from J; junction bases left unmatched: 7. Germline CDR1 reads MGHRA; CDR2 reads YSYEKL. The CDR3 runs 16 residues. CDR3 sequence: CASSPGQGFVTDTQYF. In nucleotides, the CDR3 is TGCGCCAGCAGCCCCGGACAGGGGTTCGTCACAGATACGCAGTATTTT.

This clone was found a few times. The rearrangement links TRBV10-3 to TRBJ2-2; no definite D call. Germline-derived CDR1 and CDR2 are ENHRY and SYGVKD. The ends were cut back, 4 bases at V and 8 bases at J, with 5 bases in the middle. CDR3 length: 11 residues. The CDR3 reads CAISASGELFF. Here the CDR3 DNA reads TGTGCCATCAGTGCTTCGGGGGAGCTGTTTTTT.

J is TRBJ1-1 and V is TRBV11-1, with no clear D. There are 14 residues in the CDR3. Germline CDR1 is SGHAT and CDR2 is FQDESV (reference sequence). V was trimmed by 6 bases and J by 3 bases, leaving 14 bases between them. The CDR3 DNA sequence: TGTGCCAGCAGACCCGGGGTTGTGTACACTGAAGCTTTCTTT. Residues: CASRPGVVYTEAFF.

The rearrangement uses TRBV2 and TRBJ1-2; 8 positions agree with TRBD1. Per the germline V gene, CDR1 is SNHLY and CDR2 is FYNNEI. Germline trimming cut 8 bases from V and 0 bases from J; bases unmatched to any gene: 8. CDR3 length: 15 residues. The CDR3 nucleotides read TGTGCCAGCCGGGACAGGAGTCTCCCTAACTATGGCTACACCTTC. Protein product: CASRDRSLPNYGYTF.